This is a list of T cell receptor beta chains from one sample in a study of Graves' ophthalmopathy and Graves' hyperthyroidism. TCRdb re-called the multiplex PCR reads through MiXCR, storing one row per CDR3 protein. The top ten clones hold approximately 10% of a sample with some 1.1 million distinct CDR3 sequences, about 35% of them seen once. Source material: peripheral blood or thyroid tissue (not recorded which). These receptors all stem from an adult man with Graves' hyperthyroidism. CDR3s include the opening cysteine and the closing phenylalanine or tryptophan. The D gene is left open where the match is weak. Some rows have no size entry. The others give once, few or many, or a class for an expanded clone.

d_gene,abundance,j_gene,v_gene,len,CDR3aa,CDR3nt
TRBD1,-,TRBJ2-7,TRBV20-1,14,CSARLAGTGNEQYF,TGCAGTGCTAGGTTAGCCGGGACAGGGAACGAGCAGTACTTC
TRBD1,-,TRBJ2-7,TRBV9,13,CASSTGQGAEQYF,TGTGCCAGCAGCACCGGACAGGGGGCGGAGCAGTACTTC
-,-,TRBJ2-7,TRBV7-9,12,CASSLVVYGQYF,TGTGCCAGCAGCTTAGTTGTTTACGGGCAGTACTTC
TRBD1,many,TRBJ2-7,TRBV12-3/TRBV12-4,12,CASSPGTAIRYF,TGTGCCAGCAGTCCCGGGACAGCCATCCGGTACTTC
TRBD2,many,TRBJ2-5,TRBV10-3,14,CAITSGRAQETQYF,TGTGCCATCACTAGCGGGAGGGCTCAAGAGACCCAGTACTTC
TRBD1,-,TRBJ1-4,TRBV5-5,15,CASSLGTGFGEKLFF,TGTGCCAGCAGCTTGGGGACAGGGTTTGGTGAAAAACTGTTTTTT
-,-,TRBJ1-6,TRBV28,11,CASSPGGPLHF,TGTGCCAGCAGCCCCGGTGGACCCCTCCACTTT
TRBD1,many,TRBJ1-1,TRBV12-3/TRBV12-4,16,CASSLLPGTVNTEAFF,TGTGCCAGCAGTTTGCTCCCCGGGACAGTGAACACTGAAGCTTTCTTT
-,many,TRBJ2-2,TRBV19,12,CASSMARTTLFF,TGTGCCAGTAGTATGGCAAGGACTACCCTATTTTTT
TRBD1,many,TRBJ2-7,TRBV7-9,13,CASSSRDSYEQYF,TGTGCCAGCAGCTCCCGGGACAGCTACGAGCAGTACTTC
TRBD1,-,TRBJ2-2,TRBV12-3/TRBV12-4,14,CASRGQGVTGELFF,TGTGCCAGCCGAGGACAGGGGGTGACCGGGGAGCTGTTTTTT
-,-,TRBJ2-5,TRBV9,14,CASSGPQGWETQYF,TGTGCCAGCAGCGGTCCACAGGGTTGGGAGACCCAGTACTTC
-,-,TRBJ2-5,TRBV6-6,15,CASRQGRTLTETQYF,TGTGCCAGCAGGCAGGGGAGGACCTTAACGGAGACCCAGTACTTC
-,many,TRBJ2-7,TRBV2,12,CASSLRYYEQYF,TGTGCCAGCAGTCTTCGATACTACGAGCAGTACTTC
TRBD1,-,TRBJ1-2,TRBV25-1,15,CASSEWGQGEVGYTF,TGTGCCAGCAGTGAATGGGGACAGGGGGAGGTTGGCTACACCTTC
TRBD2,many,TRBJ2-6,TRBV6-6,17,CASSYLGLVGGANVLTF,TGTGCCAGCAGTTACCTGGGACTAGTCGGTGGGGCCAACGTCCTGACTTTC
-,many,TRBJ1-2,TRBV14,16,CASSQDSDNGYYGYTF,TGTGCCAGCAGCCAAGACTCTGACAATGGGTACTATGGCTACACCTTC
-,many,TRBJ2-5,TRBV7-8,18,CASSLAEWAGRRQETQYF,TGTGCCAGCAGCTTAGCCGAGTGGGCCGGGAGACGGCAAGAGACCCAGTACTTC
-,many,TRBJ1-2,TRBV24-1,14,CATSDPGQSVGYTF,TGTGCCACCAGTGACCCCGGACAGTCGGTTGGCTACACCTTC
TRBD1,many,TRBJ1-4,TRBV9,19,CASSPRREGALPSREKLFF,TGTGCCAGCAGCCCCCGACGGGAGGGGGCGTTACCGTCTCGCGAAAAACTGTTTTTT
-,-,TRBJ1-1,TRBV5-4,15,CASSLGKGTGIEAFF,TGTGCCAGCAGCTTGGGAAAAGGCACAGGGATTGAAGCTTTCTTT
-,-,TRBJ1-6,TRBV9,15,CASSHPMGKNSPLHF,TGTGCCAGCAGTCACCCGATGGGGAAGAATTCACCCCTCCACTTT
-,many,TRBJ1-4,TRBV6-1,15,CATGAQGTTNEKLFF,TGTGCCACCGGAGCACAAGGGACAACTAATGAAAAACTGTTTTTT
-,few,TRBJ2-5,TRBV12-3/TRBV12-4,13,CASSTLETGTQYF,TGTGCCAGCAGTACACTAGAGACGGGGACCCAGTACTTC
TRBD2,many,TRBJ2-7,TRBV11-2,17,CASSPGPAGGYTYEQYF,TGTGCCAGCAGCCCCGGGCCAGCGGGGGGTTACACCTACGAGCAGTACTTC
-,many,TRBJ1-2,TRBV19,14,CASRTARSNYGYTF,TGTGCCAGTAGGACCGCGCGCTCTAACTATGGCTACACCTTC
-,many,TRBJ2-7,TRBV29-1,12,CSVKWTSGEQYF,TGCAGCGTTAAATGGACATCGGGCGAGCAGTACTTC
-,many,TRBJ1-4,TRBV2,14,CASSETRNNEKLFF,TGTGCCAGCAGTGAGACCAGAAATAATGAAAAACTGTTTTTT
TRBD2,-,TRBJ2-3,TRBV7-2,16,CASSLGRGGASDTQYF,TGTGCCAGCAGCTTAGGGCGCGGGGGGGCATCGGATACGCAGTATTTT
-,few,TRBJ2-7,TRBV5-6,15,CASSLWGELEDEQYF,TGTGCCAGCAGCTTGTGGGGGGAGTTGGAGGACGAGCAGTACTTC
-,few,TRBJ1-1,TRBV5-6,14,CASSQVGDNTEAFF,TGTGCCAGCAGCCAGGTCGGGGATAACACTGAAGCTTTCTTT
-,many,TRBJ2-7,TRBV15,15,CATSSLPDGGYEQYF,TGTGCCACCAGCAGCCTGCCGGACGGAGGCTACGAGCAGTACTTC
-,many,TRBJ2-2,TRBV5-1,16,CASSTAGTANTGELFF,TGCGCCAGCAGCACGGCCGGGACTGCGAACACCGGGGAGCTGTTTTTT
TRBD1,many,TRBJ2-7,TRBV5-1,15,CASSLAPGGSSEQYF,TGCGCCAGCAGCTTGGCACCAGGGGGCTCATCCGAGCAGTACTTC
-,-,TRBJ1-2,TRBV20-1,14,CSAHTRVTDYGYTF,TGCAGTGCCCACACCAGGGTGACGGACTATGGCTACACCTTC
TRBD1,-,TRBJ1-4,TRBV5-8,18,CASSLEGQGASANEKLFF,TGTGCCAGCAGCTTGGAAGGACAGGGGGCGTCGGCTAATGAAAAACTGTTTTTT
-,many,TRBJ1-1,TRBV7-9,15,CASSSYDQLNTEAFF,TGTGCCAGCAGCTCATACGACCAACTGAACACTGAAGCTTTCTTT
TRBD2,-,TRBJ2-7,TRBV9,14,CASAGGTSGYEQYF,TGTGCCAGCGCCGGAGGGACTAGCGGATACGAGCAGTACTTC
-,-,TRBJ1-2,TRBV29-1,13,CSVELGVGGSYTF,TGCAGCGTTGAACTGGGGGTCGGAGGAAGCTACACCTTC
-,-,TRBJ1-2,TRBV2,14,CASRRGWVDYGYTF,TGTGCCAGCAGACGGGGCTGGGTCGACTATGGCTACACCTTC
-,many,TRBJ1-4,TRBV12-3/TRBV12-4,15,CASSYQGPTPEKLFF,TGTGCCAGCAGTTATCAGGGACCAACACCCGAAAAACTGTTTTTT
TRBD1,many,TRBJ1-4,TRBV2,16,CATQQWISGGNEKLFF,TGTGCCACCCAGCAGTGGATATCAGGGGGTAATGAAAAACTGTTTTTT
-,-,TRBJ2-5,TRBV28,12,CASTGPDRSLYF,TGTGCCTCCACGGGGCCCGACCGGTCCCTGTACTTC
-,many,TRBJ1-2,TRBV5-1,13,CASSLGRWYGYTF,TGCGCCAGCAGCTTAGGTCGGTGGTATGGCTACACCTTC
TRBD1,-,TRBJ2-7,TRBV20-1,13,CSAQDRGPYEQYF,TGCAGTGCACAAGACAGGGGGCCCTACGAGCAGTACTTC
TRBD2,few,TRBJ2-7,TRBV10-3,15,CAISGGTSGYYEQYF,TGTGCCATCAGTGGGGGGACTAGCGGTTACTACGAGCAGTACTTC
TRBD2,-,TRBJ2-5,TRBV25-1,15,CASSSVLAGFETQYF,TGTGCCAGCAGCTCGGTACTAGCGGGATTTGAGACCCAGTACTTC
-,many,TRBJ2-7,TRBV2,15,CASSNTRQVSYEQYF,TGTGCCAGCAGCAATACACGCCAGGTCTCCTACGAGCAGTACTTC
TRBD1,-,TRBJ1-5,TRBV6-1,15,CASTQGAGGNQPQHF,TGTGCCAGCACCCAGGGGGCGGGAGGCAATCAGCCCCAGCATTTT
-,-,TRBJ2-4,TRBV2,11,CASSYKNIQYF,TGTGCCAGCAGTTACAAAAACATTCAGTACTTC
-,-,TRBJ1-1,TRBV6-1,14,CASSVFGGGTEAFF,TGTGCCAGCAGTGTCTTTGGGGGGGGCACTGAAGCTTTCTTT
-,many,TRBJ2-5,TRBV7-9,15,CASSLAQAAQETQYF,TGTGCCAGCAGCTTAGCGCAGGCAGCCCAAGAGACCCAGTACTTC
TRBD2,few,TRBJ2-7,TRBV20-1,15,CSAPGTSGISYEQYF,TGCAGTGCTCCAGGGACTAGCGGAATCTCCTACGAGCAGTACTTC
-,many,TRBJ2-7,TRBV5-1,17,CASSFLPEGELAYEQYF,TGCGCCAGCAGCTTTCTTCCCGAGGGGGAGCTTGCCTACGAGCAGTACTTC
-,many,TRBJ2-2,TRBV10-3,13,CAISAENTGELFF,TGTGCCATCAGTGCGGAGAACACCGGGGAGCTGTTTTTT
-,-,TRBJ1-2,TRBV7-2,12,CASSSTGLGHTF,TGTGCCAGCAGCTCTACAGGGCTTGGCCACACCTTC
-,few,TRBJ1-1,TRBV5-6,17,CASSTLQGEWANTEAFF,TGTGCCAGCAGCACCCTACAGGGTGAGTGGGCGAACACTGAAGCTTTCTTT
-,-,TRBJ1-6,TRBV4-2,16,CASSPDPQGLQGTLHF,TGTGCCAGCAGCCCAGATCCCCAGGGGCTCCAAGGCACCCTCCACTTT